This is a list of T cell receptor beta chains from one sample in a study of cytomegalovirus exposure and HLA in healthy donors. The protocol was immunoSEQ multiplex PCR, while the TCRdb copy is restricted to in-frame clones and leaves out a portion. Here the sample spans more than 100,000 clones, roughly 77% being singletons. The sample was PBMCs. Receptors were obtained from a woman under 30 in good health and CMV-seropositive. Each CDR3 is given with its conserved first and last residue. The D gene is left open where the match is weak. Only part of the rows carry a size: once, few, many, or a class if the clone is expanded.

J gene | D gene | clone size | V gene | CDR3 protein | CDR3 DNA
TRBJ2-7 | TRBD1 | NA | TRBV10-1 | CASHQSNRGRWYEQYF | TGCGCCAGCCATCAATCAAACAGGGGGCGTTGGTACGAGCAGTACTTC
TRBJ2-1 | TRBD2 | NA | TRBV5-1 | CASSSPAGRGPGGGNEQFF | TGCGCCAGCAGCTCCCCAGCGGGCCGGGGCCCGGGAGGTGGCAATGAGCAGTTCTTC
TRBJ1-1 | NA | NA | TRBV27 | CASSLTGGWTEAFF | TGTGCCAGCAGTTTAACGGGGGGCTGGACTGAAGCTTTCTTT
TRBJ2-5 | TRBD2 | NA | TRBV2 | CASRGTSRGETQYF | TGTGCCAGCAGGGGGACTAGCAGGGGAGAGACCCAGTACTTC
TRBJ1-5 | NA | NA | TRBV6-6 | CASSIRQVGGQPQHF | TGTGCCAGCAGTATCAGACAGGTCGGCGGTCAGCCCCAGCATTTT
TRBJ1-1 | NA | NA | TRBV19 | CASSIGRGWSGSEAFF | TGTGCCAGTAGTATAGGGAGGGGTTGGTCAGGGTCTGAAGCTTTCTTT
TRBJ2-2 | NA | NA | TRBV30 | CAWSVRTTRPRELFF | TGTGCCTGGAGTGTACGAACTACCCGGCCCAGGGAGCTGTTTTTT
TRBJ2-7 | TRBD1 | NA | TRBV10-3 | CAISVGQGGTYEQYF | TGTGCCATCAGTGTGGGACAGGGTGGGACCTACGAGCAGTACTTC
TRBJ1-5 | TRBD1 | NA | TRBV18 | CASSLQGDQPQHF | TGTGCCAGCTCACTCCAGGGGGATCAGCCCCAGCATTTT
TRBJ2-3 | TRBD2 | few | TRBV29-1 | CSVGKSREGRSLDTQYF | TGCAGCGTTGGTAAGTCGCGGGAGGGCCGAAGTTTAGATACGCAGTATTTT
TRBJ2-1 | TRBD1 | NA | TRBV7-2 | CASRFLRGRNSYNEQFF | TGTGCCAGCAGGTTCCTCAGGGGGCGTAACTCCTACAATGAGCAGTTCTTC
TRBJ1-5 | NA | NA | TRBV27 | CASGGTQPQHF | TGTGCCAGCGGGGGGACTCAGCCCCAGCATTTT
TRBJ2-7 | NA | NA | TRBV27 | CASSFGSGGGYEQYF | TGTGCCAGCAGTTTTGGGTCCGGCGGAGGATACGAGCAGTACTTC
TRBJ2-7 | NA | NA | TRBV27 | CASSSGGRVPYEQYF | TGTGCCAGCAGCTCCGGAGGACGGGTCCCCTACGAGCAGTACTTC
TRBJ2-3 | NA | NA | TRBV5-1 | CASSVDRTHTDTQYF | TGCGCCAGCAGCGTTGACAGGACCCACACAGATACGCAGTATTTT
TRBJ1-1 | NA | NA | TRBV28 | CASSLLAGPEAFF | TGTGCCAGCAGTTTATTAGCCGGCCCTGAAGCTTTCTTT
TRBJ1-1 | NA | NA | TRBV7-9 | CASSLNREGTEAFF | TGTGCCAGCAGCTTGAACAGGGAGGGCACTGAAGCTTTCTTT
TRBJ2-3 | TRBD2 | NA | TRBV9 | CASSVTSGYTDTQYF | TGTGCCAGCAGCGTGACTAGCGGGTACACAGATACGCAGTATTTT
TRBJ1-1 | TRBD1 | NA | TRBV19 | CASSITGDTTEAFF | TGTGCCAGTAGTATAACAGGGGATACCACTGAAGCTTTCTTT
TRBJ2-2 | TRBD2 | NA | TRBV7-9 | CASSGTSGRIWGELFF | TGTGCCAGCAGCGGGACTAGCGGGAGGATCTGGGGGGAGCTGTTTTTT
TRBJ2-1 | TRBD1 | few | TRBV20-1 | CSAYRGNEQFF | TGCAGTGCTTACAGGGGCAATGAGCAGTTCTTC
TRBJ2-7 | TRBD2 | NA | TRBV6-6 | CASSQAGGRDEQYF | TGTGCCAGCAGTCAAGCCGGGGGGAGGGACGAGCAGTACTTC
TRBJ2-1 | NA | NA | TRBV5-1 | CASSYDNSYNEQFF | TGCGCCAGCAGCTATGACAACTCCTACAATGAGCAGTTCTTC
TRBJ1-2 | TRBD1 | NA | TRBV18 | CASSPTGTDDGYTF | TGTGCCAGCTCACCAACCGGGACAGACGATGGCTACACCTTC
TRBJ2-1 | NA | NA | TRBV19 | CASSRASSYNEQFF | TGTGCCAGTAGCAGGGCGAGCTCCTACAATGAGCAGTTCTTC
TRBJ2-2 | TRBD1 | NA | TRBV5-4 | CASSRKDRGDTGELFF | TGTGCCAGCAGCCGAAAGGACAGGGGGGACACCGGGGAGCTGTTTTTT
TRBJ1-3 | TRBD1 | NA | TRBV9 | CASRSGGSGNTIYF | TGTGCCAGCAGATCAGGGGGCTCTGGAAACACCATATATTTT
TRBJ1-2 | NA | NA | TRBV7-9 | CASSLYGGNYGYTF | TGTGCCAGCAGCTTATATGGAGGGAACTATGGCTACACCTTC
TRBJ2-1 | NA | NA | TRBV5-3 | CARSFQTSSGDEQFF | TGTGCCAGAAGCTTTCAGACTAGTTCTGGGGATGAGCAGTTCTTC
TRBJ2-7 | NA | NA | TRBV2 | CASTVGGWDEQYF | TGTGCCAGCACCGTAGGCGGGTGGGACGAGCAGTACTTC
TRBJ1-2 | TRBD1 | NA | TRBV28 | CASTTGHNHYGYTF | TGTGCCAGCACGACAGGGCACAACCACTATGGCTACACCTTC
TRBJ2-6 | TRBD1 | few | TRBV7-2 | CASSWGPTGGGTGANVLTF | TGTGCCAGCAGCTGGGGGCCGACAGGGGGCGGAACTGGGGCCAACGTCCTGACTTTC
TRBJ2-3 | NA | NA | TRBV5-4 | CASSTREGHHSTDTQYF | TGTGCCAGCAGCACTCGGGAAGGGCACCATAGCACAGATACGCAGTATTTT
TRBJ1-1 | NA | NA | TRBV5-4 | CASSLGAPGGFTEAFF | TGTGCCAGCAGCTTGGGGGCCCCGGGGGGATTCACTGAAGCTTTCTTT
TRBJ2-1 | NA | NA | TRBV5-4 | CASSLAQSMYNEQFF | TGTGCCAGCAGCTTGGCACAGAGCATGTACAATGAGCAGTTCTTC
TRBJ2-7 | TRBD2 | NA | TRBV19 | CASSVTSGRLPSSYEQYF | TGTGCCAGTAGTGTAACTAGCGGGAGGCTCCCGAGCTCCTACGAGCAGTACTTC
TRBJ2-3 | TRBD1 | NA | TRBV19 | CASSDGQGRGMDTQYF | TGTGCCAGTAGCGACGGACAGGGTAGAGGGATGGATACGCAGTATTTT
TRBJ2-1 | NA | NA | TRBV9 | CASSPSSYNEQFF | TGTGCCAGCAGTCCCAGCTCCTACAATGAGCAGTTCTTC
TRBJ1-5 | NA | NA | TRBV6-5 | CASRHRGDQPQHF | TGTGCCAGCCGCCACCGGGGAGATCAGCCCCAGCATTTT
TRBJ2-2 | TRBD2 | NA | TRBV5-1 | CASSWGTSGTGELFF | TGCGCCAGCAGCTGGGGGACTAGCGGAACCGGGGAGCTGTTTTTT
TRBJ2-3 | NA | NA | TRBV29-1 | CSVARADTQYF | TGCAGCGTTGCCCGGGCAGATACGCAGTATTTT
TRBJ2-7 | TRBD1 | NA | TRBV6-5 | CASSSPGWQGADEQYF | TGTGCCAGCAGTTCCCCAGGGTGGCAGGGGGCGGACGAGCAGTACTTC
TRBJ2-1 | NA | NA | TRBV4-3 | CASSNFLQDNEQFF | TGCGCCAGCAGCAACTTTCTACAGGACAATGAGCAGTTCTTC
TRBJ1-1 | TRBD1 | NA | TRBV15 | CATSSGQVFTTEAFF | TGTGCCACCAGCAGTGGACAGGTTTTTACCACTGAAGCTTTCTTT
TRBJ1-2 | TRBD1 | NA | TRBV6-6 | CASSYSEGAEGYTF | TGTGCCAGCAGTTACTCAGAGGGGGCGGAAGGCTACACCTTC
TRBJ2-2 | NA | once | TRBV28 | CASSLSARGTGELFF | TGTGCCAGCAGTTTAAGCGCCCGGGGAACCGGGGAGCTGTTTTTT
TRBJ2-1 | TRBD1 | NA | TRBV6-6 | CASKTTGGNEQFF | TGTGCCAGCAAGACAACAGGGGGCAATGAGCAGTTCTTC
TRBJ2-5 | TRBD2 | NA | TRBV10-3 | CASGGGTYQETQYF | TGTGCCAGTGGCGGGGGGACGTACCAAGAGACCCAGTACTTC
TRBJ1-4 | TRBD1 | NA | TRBV28 | CASSGQGAFEKLFF | TGTGCCAGCAGTGGACAGGGGGCGTTTGAAAAACTGTTTTTT
TRBJ2-7 | TRBD1 | NA | TRBV25-1 | CASTRAGTGGTTYEQYF | TGTGCCAGCACCCGGGCGGGGACAGGGGGCACTACCTACGAGCAGTACTTC
TRBJ1-5 | TRBD1 | NA | TRBV18 | CASSPIGTGVLANQPQHF | TGTGCCAGCTCACCTATCGGGACAGGGGTCCTTGCAAATCAGCCCCAGCATTTT
TRBJ2-2 | NA | NA | TRBV7-6 | CASSLRRLGNGELFF | TGTGCCAGCAGCTTACGGCGCCTCGGGAACGGGGAGCTGTTTTTT
TRBJ1-1 | NA | NA | TRBV7-9 | CASSPGDTEAFF | TGTGCCAGCAGCCCCGGAGACACTGAAGCTTTCTTT
TRBJ1-6 | NA | NA | TRBV27 | CASSLRGWNSPLHF | TGTGCCAGCAGTTTAAGGGGATGGAATTCACCCCTCCACTTT
TRBJ1-1 | NA | NA | TRBV30 | CAWSVGRNPYTAFF | TGTGCCTGGAGTGTGGGCAGGAACCCTTATACGGCTTTCTTT
TRBJ1-1 | NA | NA | TRBV2 | CASSTGMNTEAFF | TGTGCCAGCAGTACAGGGATGAACACTGAAGCTTTCTTT
TRBJ1-2 | NA | NA | TRBV19 | CASSIADRNYGYTF | TGTGCCAGTAGTATAGCGGACAGAAACTATGGCTACACCTTC
TRBJ2-7 | NA | NA | TRBV6-1 | CASLGQTYEQYF | TGTGCCAGCCTAGGACAGACCTACGAGCAGTACTTC
TRBJ1-5 | NA | NA | TRBV10-3 | CAISDTASNQPQHF | TGTGCCATCAGTGATACAGCTTCCAATCAGCCCCAGCATTTT